This T cell receptor beta chain is drawn from a study of blood T cell repertoires in COVID-19. The method was immunoSEQ multiplex PCR; TCRdb's version includes in-frame clones alone and lacks a portion of them. Of fewer than 200,000 clones in the sample, roughly 85% were seen once. Per germline, CDR1 LGHDT and CDR2 YNNKEL (reference sequence). Trimming shortened V by 1 base and J by 4 bases, and 7 bases separated the two germline ends. This CDR3 is 13 amino acids long. Participants had their cohort set by participant-reported clinical history. The rearrangement joins TRBV3-1 (or the pseudogene TRBV3-2) to TRBJ1-2; D is unclear. Sequencing was carried out using PBMCs or T cells enriched from blood (not recorded which). The sequence was obtained from a woman aged 50 to 65 who had recovered from COVID-19. This chain's CDR3 is CASSQGGSYGYTF. CDR3 nucleotides: TGTGCCAGCAGCCAAGGCGGGAGCTATGGCTACACCTTC.